These 26 T cell receptor beta chains came from one sample sequenced in a study of blood T cells in healthy people across ages. The use of a sample-barcoded 5' primer and a J-beta primer mix characterized a second PCR of 7 to 11 cycles. MiXCR was run by TCRdb on the 5' RACE reads, yielding one entry per CDR3 protein. The repertoire holds roughly 700,000 distinct CDR3 sequences, roughly 32% seen once, with over 15% in the top ten. Sequenced material: blood. These receptors all stem from a woman of 80 years or more in good health.

The rearrangement uses TRBV7-8 and TRBJ1-1, with D perhaps TRBD1 (5 bases). Germline-derived CDR1 and CDR2 are SGHVS and FQNEAQ. The CDR3 is 14 amino acids. Trimming took 3 bases from V and 0 from J, leaving 8 bases between them. The CDR3 is CASSLNRMNTEAFF. In nucleotides, the CDR3 is TGTGCCAGCAGCTTGAACAGGATGAACACTGAAGCTTTCTTT.

This clonotype was picked up many times. The gene calls are TRBV10-2 and TRBJ1-5; the match to TRBD1 covers 7 bases. The germline gives CDR1 WSHSY, CDR2 SAAADI. Losses at the gene ends were 5 bases for V and 4 bases for J; bases not matched to a gene: 2. The length of the CDR3 is 13 residues. The chain's CDR3 is CASSQGQNQPQHF. Here the CDR3 DNA reads TGCGCCAGCAGTCAGGGACAGAATCAGCCCCAGCATTTT.

The table lists this clonotype with a few counts. The chain combines TRBV15 with TRBJ1-5, with a weak D call TRBD1 (6 bases). The V gene's germline CDR1 is LNHNV and CDR2 YYDKDF (reference sequence). The CDR3 covers 14 residues. V shed 0 bases and J shed 6 bases, with 9 bases lying between them. The CDR3 sequence is CATSREGAGQPQHF. The CDR3 nucleotides read TGTGCCACCAGCAGAGAGGGGGCGGGTCAGCCCCAGCATTTT.

This clonotype has at least ten counts. CDR3 nucleotides: TGCAGCACCGATCGAGGGCTAGCTCCGAGGGATGGAGAGACCCAGTACTTC. It translates to CSTDRGLAPRDGETQYF. The chain joins TRBV20-1 to TRBJ2-5; perhaps TRBD2 as D (5 bases). The CDR3 runs 17 residues. Germline assignment: CDR1 DFQATT and CDR2 SNEGSKA (reference sequence).

This clonotype was observed a few times. With a much larger clone just one base away, this may be a read error. The gene calls are TRBV7-9 and TRBJ2-7, with D tentatively TRBD2 (6 bases). The CDR3 is 12 residues long. Germline loops: CDR1 SEHNR, CDR2 FQNEAQ (reference sequence). The CDR3 sequence is CALRRAGEAQYF. Here the CDR3 DNA reads TGTGCTCTCCGCAGGGCTGGGGAGGCCCAGTACTTC.

The CDR3 loop is CASRLRRGGGETQFF. In nucleotides, the CDR3 is TGTGCCAGCAGATTAAGGCGGGGGGGCGGAGAGACCCAGTTCTTC. The chain is built from TRBV27 and TRBJ2-1; 9 nucleotides match TRBD2. Losses at the gene ends were 6 bases for V and 13 bases for J; bases not matched to a gene: 16. This CDR3 contains 15 residues. Germline V lookup: CDR1 MNHEY, CDR2 SMNVEV (reference sequence).

This clonotype was found a few times. The chain uses TRBV7-3 and TRBJ2-1; the D gene is possibly TRBD1 (7 bases). The CDR3 consists of 14 residues. Trimming pared 5 bases from V and 6 bases from J, leaving 14 bases between. From germline, CDR1 is SGHTA and CDR2 FQGTGA. CDR3 DNA sequence: TGTGCCAGCAGCGGGACAGCCGGGGGCAATGAGCAGTTCTTC. Translated: CASSGTAGGNEQFF.

This clonotype showed up just a few times. With a much larger clone just one base away, this may be a read error. This chain connects TRBV2 to TRBJ1-1, with 7 positions matching TRBD1. CDR3 length: 12 residues. CDR1 SNHLY and CDR2 FYNNEI come from the germline V gene. V shed 2 bases and J 6 bases; nucleotides not matched to a gene: 0. The CDR3 here is CASSEQGAEAFF. The DNA of the CDR3 is TGTGCCAGCAGTGAACAGGGGGCTGAAGCTTTCTTT.

A word on this clonotype: Since a much larger clone is just one base distant, this may be a read error. The rearrangement links TRBV7-2 to TRBJ1-4, with D hard to call. Germline CDR1 SGHTA, CDR2 FQGNSA. The CDR3 loop spans 15 amino acids. The CDR3: CASSPAGTGGEKRFF. The CDR3 DNA sequence: TGTGCCAGCAGCCCAGCGGGCACGGGAGGAGAAAAACGGTTTTTT. Supplemented by reference TRBV7-2 and TRBJ1-4, the full variable domain reads GAGVSQSPSNKVTEKGKDVELRCDPISGHTALYWYRQSLGQGLEFLIYFQGNSAPDKSGLPSDRFSAERTGGSVSTLTIQRTQQEDSAVYLCASSPAGTGGEKRFFGSGTQLSVL.

This clonotype appeared many times. This rearrangement joins TRBV20-1 to TRBJ2-7; 10 bases are shared with TRBD1. This CDR3 contains 14 residues. The V and J ends lost 5 bases and 5 bases, in that order; junction bases with no gene match: 9. Germline V gives CDR1 DFQATT, CDR2 SNEGSKA (reference sequence). For the CDR3, the DNA is TGCAGTGCTGGACGGGACAGGGGTACACACGAGCAGTACTTC. Protein product: CSAGRDRGTHEQYF.

The chain links TRBV9 to TRBJ2-3; D is possibly TRBD1 (5 bases). V shed 0 bases and J shed 2 bases, with 10 bases lying between them. The CDR3 extends over 15 amino acids. The germline V gene encodes CDR1 SGDLS and CDR2 YYNGEE. CDR3 residues: CASSVVGALTDTQYF. In nucleotides, the CDR3 is TGTGCCAGCAGCGTAGTAGGGGCCCTCACAGATACGCAGTATTTT. Combining the CDR3 with reference TRBV9 and TRBJ2-3 gives the whole variable domain DSGVTQTPKHLITATGQRVTLRCSPRSGDLSVYWYQQSLDQGLQFLIQYYNGEERAKGNILERFSAQQFPDLHSELNLSSLELGDSALYFCASSVVGALTDTQYFGPGTRLTVL.

This clonotype was detected a few times. The chain recombines TRBV6-5 with TRBJ2-7; 10 bases agree with TRBD1. The better agreement between TRBJ2-5 and the DNA end casts doubt on the J call. The CDR3 has 17 residues. CDR1 and CDR2 from the germline V gene are MNHEY and SVGAGI. This CDR3 reads CASSYSLGQGVAETQYF. CDR3 coding DNA: TGTGCCAGCAGTTACTCCTTAGGACAGGGGGTTGCGGAGACCCAGTACTTC.

This clonotype has just one count. This chain links TRBV13 with TRBJ1-3; possible D gene TRBD1, 5 bases. The length of the CDR3 is 16 residues. Germline V lookup: CDR1 PRHDT, CDR2 FYEKMQ (reference sequence). Trimming cost V 4 bases and J 0 bases, with 13 bases left between them. The CDR3 DNA follows: TGTGCCAGCAGCTACTTGACAGCGACCTCTGGAAACACCATATATTTT. This encodes CASSYLTATSGNTIYF.

The genes are TRBV5-1 and TRBJ2-5; perhaps TRBD2 as D (5 bases). Trimming removed 5 bases from V and 6 bases from J, with 11 bases in between. The CDR3 consists of 12 residues. Germline assignment: CDR1 SGHRS and CDR2 YFSETQ. The CDR3 protein is CASSGLRQTQYF. The CDR3 nucleotides are TGCGCCAGCAGTGGACTGAGGCAGACCCAGTACTTC.

In its sample, this clonotype was seen many times. The V call is TRBV5-5, the J call TRBJ2-3; 12 bases fit TRBD1. Germline CDR1 and CDR2: SGHKS and YYEKEE (reference sequence). This CDR3 contains 20 residues. The V gene end was trimmed by 0 bases and the J gene end by 0 bases; junction bases not matched to a gene: 11. The CDR3 region has the DNA TGTGCCAGCAGCTTGGCCCTTGGGACAGGGGGCGCCTCGAGCACAGATACGCAGTATTTT. Translated, it gives CASSLALGTGGASSTDTQYF.

This clonotype came up many times. The gene calls are TRBV6-5 and TRBJ2-2, with D hard to call. The CDR3 covers 12 residues. Trimming took 6 bases from V and 8 from J, leaving 10 bases between them. Per the germline V gene, CDR1 is MNHEY and CDR2 is SVGAGI. CDR3 sequence reads: CASRIGLGELFF. CDR3 DNA: TGTGCCAGCAGAATAGGGCTAGGGGAGCTGTTTTTT.

This clonotype was detected ten times or more. The chain combines TRBV7-2 with TRBJ2-3; 15 nucleotides align to TRBD2. V dropped 5 bases and J dropped 2; count of bases not matched to a gene: 8. Germline V lookup: CDR1 SGHTA, CDR2 FQGNSA. The CDR3 runs 18 residues. For the CDR3, the DNA is TGTGCCAGCAGCGGGCCGGGACTAGCGGGGGGCTCCACAGATACGCAGTATTTT. Its translation: CASSGPGLAGGSTDTQYF.

This clonotype was recorded at least ten times. V usage is TRBV7-3 and J usage is TRBJ2-7; no reliable D call. The CDR3 has 14 residues. CDR1 is SGHTA and CDR2 is FQGTGA in the germline V gene. Trimming pared 2 bases from V and 2 bases from J, leaving 10 bases between. CDR3 amino acids: CASSLGSHPYEQYF. As DNA, the CDR3 is TGTGCCAGCAGCTTAGGCTCTCACCCCTACGAGCAGTACTTC.

This clonotype was found once. A junction boundary mismatches the germline segment, possibly from a read error. V gene TRBV4-1 combines with J gene TRBJ2-7; no clear D. Germline V gene data show CDR1 as MGHRA and CDR2 as YSYEKL. The CDR3 consists of 13 residues. CDR3 sequence (DNA): TGCGCCAGCAGCCAGAACATCTACAATGAGCGGTACTTC. Residues: CASSQNIYNERYF.

The V gene is TRBV29-1, the J gene TRBJ2-5; D ambiguous. The CDR3 is made up of 12 amino acids. The V and J ends lost 3 bases and 4 bases respectively, with 9 bases between them. Germline CDR1 reads SQVTM; CDR2 reads ANQGSEA. The CDR3 region is CSVEGYRETQYF. CDR3 bases: TGCAGCGTTGAGGGGTATAGAGAGACCCAGTACTTC.

The sample holds many counts of this clonotype. The chain couples TRBV6-6 to TRBJ1-5, with no clear D. Germline-derived CDR1 and CDR2 are MNHNY and SVGAGI (reference sequence). This CDR3 is 14 amino acids long. Trimming took off 2 bases at V and 7 bases at J, with 12 bases between the two ends. CDR3 sequence reads: CASSYGGERQPQHF. The CDR3 DNA is TGTGCCAGCAGTTACGGTGGGGAAAGGCAGCCCCAGCATTTT.

This clonotype was observed a handful of times. This sequence may be a read error, since a much larger clone differs from it by one base. The CDR3 DNA reads TGCGCCAGCAGCTCCGGAGGGGCGCGTAGATACGAGCAGTACTTC. This sequence encodes CASSSGGARRYEQYF. The chain couples TRBV5-1 to TRBJ2-7; possible D gene TRBD2, 6 bases. CDR1 is SGHRS and CDR2 is YFSETQ in the germline V gene. Trimming removed 3 bases from V and 4 bases from J, with 17 bases in between. This CDR3 comprises 15 residues.

There are many counts of this clonotype. A single base separates this from a much larger clone, so it may be a read error. The chain is built from TRBV9 and TRBJ2-1; D could derive from TRBD1 or TRBD2 (6 bases each). The better agreement between TRBJ2-7 and the DNA end casts doubt on the J call. The CDR3 is made up of 15 amino acids. The germline CDR1 and CDR2 sequences are SGDLS and YYNGEE. The CDR3 DNA sequence: TGTGCCAGCAGCGTAGAGGGGGACTCCTACAATGAGCAGTACTTC. Translation gives CASSVEGDSYNEQYF.

The sample holds many counts of this clonotype. This chain connects TRBV7-9 to TRBJ1-2; TRBD1 might be the D (5 bases). The germline CDR1 and CDR2 sequences are SEHNR and FQNEAQ (reference sequence). The CDR3 covers 16 residues. Trimming left V 5 bases short and J 0 bases short, with 16 bases between. The CDR3 sequence is CASSPSPTESNYGYTF. The CDR3 DNA follows: TGTGCCAGCAGCCCATCACCGACAGAATCTAACTATGGCTACACCTTC.

There are a few counts of this clonotype. This could be a read error, since a much larger clone is one nucleotide away. This chain joins TRBV7-2 and TRBJ2-5, with D perhaps TRBD2 (7 bases). The CDR3 is 14 amino acids. Germline CDR1 is SGHTA and CDR2 is FQGNSA. Trimming took off 6 bases at V and 5 bases at J, with 16 bases between the two ends. This CDR3 is CTSSYLGGRETQYF. Here the CDR3 DNA reads TGTACCAGCAGTTATCTGGGGGGGCGCGAGACCCAGTACTTC.

Notes on this clonotype: A clone one base away is much larger, so this may be a read error. This rearrangement joins TRBV5-1 to TRBJ1-2, with a possible D match to TRBD1 (5 bases). V lost 0 bases and J lost 5, with 20 bases in between. The CDR3 covers 17 residues. The germline V gene encodes CDR1 SGHRS and CDR2 YFSETQ. The CDR3 loop is CASSLGGNRPARYGYTF. DNA for the CDR3: TGCGCCAGCAGCTTGGGGGGGAATCGGCCCGCTAGATATGGCTACACCTTC.